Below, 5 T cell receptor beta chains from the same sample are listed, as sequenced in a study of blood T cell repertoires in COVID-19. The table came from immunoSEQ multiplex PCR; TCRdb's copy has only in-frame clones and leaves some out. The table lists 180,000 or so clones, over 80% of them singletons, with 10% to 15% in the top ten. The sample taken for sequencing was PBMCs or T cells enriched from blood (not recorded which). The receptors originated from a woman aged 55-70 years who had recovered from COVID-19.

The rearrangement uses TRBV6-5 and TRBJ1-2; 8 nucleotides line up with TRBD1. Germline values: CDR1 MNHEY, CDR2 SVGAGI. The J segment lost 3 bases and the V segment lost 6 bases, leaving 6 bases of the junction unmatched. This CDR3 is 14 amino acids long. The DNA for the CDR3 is TGTGCCAGCAGAGACGGACAGGGAGACTATGGCTACACCTTC. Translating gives CASRDGQGDYGYTF.

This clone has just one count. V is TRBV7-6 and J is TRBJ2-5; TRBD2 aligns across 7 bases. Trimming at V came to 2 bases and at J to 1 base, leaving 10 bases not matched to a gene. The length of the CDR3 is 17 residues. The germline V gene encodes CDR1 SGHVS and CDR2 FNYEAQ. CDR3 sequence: CASSLRPPASGQETQYF. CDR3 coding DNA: TGTGCCAGCAGCTTACGGCCTCCGGCTAGCGGCCAAGAGACCCAGTACTTC.

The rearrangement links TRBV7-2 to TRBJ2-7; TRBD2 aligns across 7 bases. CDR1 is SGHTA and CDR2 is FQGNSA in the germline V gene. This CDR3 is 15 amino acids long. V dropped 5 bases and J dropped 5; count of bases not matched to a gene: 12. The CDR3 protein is CASSPGRGRSHEQYF. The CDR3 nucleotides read TGTGCCAGCAGCCCGGGGAGGGGCCGGTCCCACGAGCAGTACTTC.

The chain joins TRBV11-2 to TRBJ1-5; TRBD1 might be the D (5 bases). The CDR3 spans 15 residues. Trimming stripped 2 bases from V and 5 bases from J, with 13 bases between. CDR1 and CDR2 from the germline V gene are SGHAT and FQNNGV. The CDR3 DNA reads TGTGCCAGCAGCTTAATATCAGGGCACGATCAGCCCCAGCATTTT. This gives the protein CASSLISGHDQPQHF.

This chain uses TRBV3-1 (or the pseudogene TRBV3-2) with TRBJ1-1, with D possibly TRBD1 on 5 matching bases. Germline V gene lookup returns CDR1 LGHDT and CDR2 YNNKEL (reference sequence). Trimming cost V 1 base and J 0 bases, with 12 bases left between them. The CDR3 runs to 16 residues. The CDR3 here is CASSQGSGGLNTEAFF. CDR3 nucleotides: TGTGCCAGCAGCCAAGGGAGCGGGGGTTTGAACACTGAAGCTTTCTTT.